This T cell receptor (beta chain) was captured in a study of T cells expressing NK-cell markers. The wider study: One of the eight sequenced donors was seronegative, whereas the other seven were HCMV-seropositive.

About this clonotype itself: Its target is unknown.

Per the germline V gene, CDR1 is LNHNV and CDR2 is YYDKDF (reference sequence). The CDR3 covers 15 residues. Study-level findings and limits: The HCMV specificity of the expanded NKG2C+ T cell clones stayed unresolved.

With the 5' RACE reads reprocessed, TCRdb shows one record per CDR3 protein and no DNA. The sample table sets out about 550,000 distinct CDR3 sequences. The rearrangement joins TRBV15 to TRBJ2-5; the D gene TCRdb calls, TRBD2, cannot be checked with no DNA. This receptor was identified in a man younger than 30 in good health. The sample taken for sequencing was blood T cells: a sorted CD56 or NKG2C T cell subset, CD4+ or CD8+ T cells, or bulk PBMC T cells (not recorded which). This CDR3 reads CATSKPTPGGETQYF. Variable domain in full (rest from reference TRBV15 and TRBJ2-5): DAMVIQNPRYQVTQFGKPVTLSCSQTLNHNVMYWYQQKSSQAPKLLFHYYDKDFNNEADTPDNFQSRRPNTSFCFLDIRSPGLGDTAMYLCATSKPTPGGETQYFGPGTRLLVL.